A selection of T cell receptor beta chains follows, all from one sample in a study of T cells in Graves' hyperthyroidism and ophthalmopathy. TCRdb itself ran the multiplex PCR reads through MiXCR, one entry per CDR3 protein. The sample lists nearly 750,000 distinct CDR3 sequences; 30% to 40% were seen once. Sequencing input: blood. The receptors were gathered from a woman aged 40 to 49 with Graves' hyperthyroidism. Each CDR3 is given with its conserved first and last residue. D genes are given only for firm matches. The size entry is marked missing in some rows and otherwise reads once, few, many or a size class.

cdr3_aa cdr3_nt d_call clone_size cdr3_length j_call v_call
CASSPGWRNPWEKLFF TGTGCCAGCAGCCCCGGGTGGAGGAATCCCTGGGAAAAACTGTTTTTT - - 16 TRBJ1-4 TRBV5-8
CSVGGRSGGGSGELFF TGCAGCGTTGGAGGGAGAAGCGGGGGGGGGTCCGGGGAGCTGTTTTTT TRBD2 few 16 TRBJ2-2 TRBV29-1
CASSFRGGARETQYF TGTGCCAGCAGCTTCCGAGGGGGGGCTCGGGAGACCCAGTACTTC - many 15 TRBJ2-5 TRBV7-9
CASSQIAYEQYF TGTGCCAGCAGCCAAATAGCCTACGAGCAGTACTTC - - 12 TRBJ2-7 TRBV3-1
CSVGLETYGYTF TGCAGCGTGGGGTTAGAGACCTATGGCTACACCTTC - few 12 TRBJ1-2 TRBV29-1
CASGRMASGNTTYF TGTGCCTCGGGACGTATGGCCTCTGGAAACACCACATATTTT - - 14 TRBJ1-3 TRBV10-3
CASRPTGTRNEQYF TGTGCCAGCAGGCCTACCGGGACTAGGAACGAGCAGTACTTC TRBD2 many 14 TRBJ2-7 TRBV7-9
CASSAPPSGDQPQHF TGTGCCAGCAGCGCCCCCCCCAGCGGGGATCAGCCCCAGCATTTT - - 15 TRBJ1-5 TRBV7-2
CASSATGAEGYTF TGTGCCAGCAGTGCCACAGGGGCAGAGGGCTACACCTTC TRBD1 many 13 TRBJ1-2 TRBV6-1
CASSLPPIAGANVLTF TGTGCCAGCAGCTTACCCCCGATCGCGGGGGCCAACGTCCTGACTTTC - few 16 TRBJ2-6 TRBV7-9
CASSWNRDTGELFF TGTGCCAGCAGCTGGAACAGAGACACCGGGGAGCTGTTTTTT - many 14 TRBJ2-2 TRBV7-2
CASSHPGTGGYEQYF TGCGCCAGCAGCCATCCCGGGACAGGGGGCTACGAGCAGTACTTC TRBD1 few 15 TRBJ2-7 TRBV4-1
CASSGLKGEQFF TGTGCCAGCAGTGGTTTAAAGGGAGAGCAGTTCTTC - - 12 TRBJ2-1 TRBV2
CASSTGDQETQYF TGTGCCAGCAGCACAGGGGATCAAGAGACCCAGTACTTC TRBD1 many 13 TRBJ2-5 TRBV5-8
CASNRRIGASGNTIYF TGTGCCAGCAACCGGCGGATCGGCGCATCTGGAAACACCATATATTTT - - 16 TRBJ1-3 TRBV6-4
CASSLALWNTIYF TGTGCCAGCAGCTTAGCCCTATGGAACACCATATATTTT - many 13 TRBJ1-3 TRBV11-2
CASRDRGLETQYF TGTGCCAGCAGGGACAGGGGGTTGGAGACCCAGTACTTC TRBD1 few 13 TRBJ2-5 TRBV15
CAIGGMNAEAFF TGTGCCATCGGCGGGATGAACGCCGAAGCTTTCTTT - - 12 TRBJ1-1 TRBV10-3
CASLEGATYEQYF TGTGCCTCGTTGGAGGGGGCCACCTACGAGCAGTACTTC - - 13 TRBJ2-7 TRBV6-1
CASLDRENTEAFF TGTGCCAGCTTGGACAGGGAGAACACTGAAGCTTTCTTT TRBD1 few 13 TRBJ1-1 TRBV5-6
CASSQVGGLNEKLFF TGCGCCAGCAGCCAAGTGGGAGGGCTTAATGAAAAACTGTTTTTT - few 15 TRBJ1-4 TRBV4-3
CASNRDGNTEAFF TGTGCCAGCAACCGGGACGGGAACACTGAAGCTTTCTTT - many 13 TRBJ1-1 TRBV19
CASSFSEDEPQHF TGTGCCAGCAGCTTCAGTGAGGACGAGCCCCAGCATTTT - many 13 TRBJ1-5 TRBV7-2
CAITPDSNQPQHF TGTGCCATCACCCCCGACAGTAATCAGCCCCAGCATTTT - many 13 TRBJ1-5 TRBV10-3